The 30 T cell receptor beta chains reported below all come from one sample, sequenced in a study of regulatory T cells in long-lasting Graves disease. In building TCR beta libraries, iRepertoire HTBI primers were used together with Arm-PCR of CDR3 regions. One entry per CDR3 protein, called by TCRdb with MiXCR from the multiplex PCR reads. The sample holds approximately 380,000 distinct CDR3 sequences, 20% seen once. Time point of the sample: persistent/refractory GD, antithyroid drugs over 5 years with positive TRAb. From PBMCs, RNA was extracted and then used to make the TCR library. The starting material was peripheral blood mononuclear cells (PBMCs), obtained when the disease was refractory, from a patient treated with antithyroid drugs. These receptors all stem from a female donor with Graves disease.

In its sample, this clonotype was seen many times. The chain recombines TRBV28 with TRBJ1-2, with a possible D match to TRBD1 (6 bases). The CDR3 contains 17 residues. The germline V and J ends were trimmed by 5 bases and 4 bases, with 23 bases remaining between them. The germline gives CDR1 MDHEN, CDR2 SYDVKM. In nucleotides, the CDR3 is TGTGCCAGCAGTGCGCTAACAGGGAACAGAGTGGGCTATGGCTACACCTTC. This sequence encodes CASSALTGNRVGYGYTF.

A remark on this clonotype: Given a much more abundant clone one base away, this may be a read error. The J gene is TRBJ1-2, the V gene TRBV29-1; TRBD1 matches 9 bases. This CDR3 is built from 13 residues. CDR1 and CDR2 from the germline V gene are SQVTM and ANQGSEA. CDR3 in DNA: TGCAGCGCTGAAGCAGGGACAGGGAAAGGCTACACCTTC. Encoded protein: CSAEAGTGKGYTF.

This clonotype has only a few counts. J is TRBJ2-6 and V is TRBV6-1, with unresolved D. The CDR3 consists of 15 residues. From germline, CDR1 is MNHNS and CDR2 SASEGT. Trimming removed 6 bases from V and 1 base from J, with 10 bases in between. Written as DNA, the CDR3 is TGTGCCAGCAGGGAGATGGAGTCTGGGGCCAACGTCCTGACTTTC. Protein product: CASREMESGANVLTF.

At least ten counts were recorded for this clonotype. CDR3 residues: CASSPAPFYEQYF. The CDR3 DNA sequence: TGTGCCAGCAGCCCAGCGCCCTTCTACGAGCAGTACTTC. The rearrangement joins TRBV7-2 to TRBJ2-7; D remains unclear. Germline V lookup: CDR1 SGHTA, CDR2 FQGNSA. The CDR3 extends over 13 amino acids. V was trimmed by 5 bases and J by 3 bases, leaving 11 bases between them.

The gene calls are TRBV7-2 and TRBJ2-4; 7 bases align to TRBD2. The V gene's germline CDR1 is SGHTA and CDR2 FQGNSA. V was clipped by 5 bases and J by 11 bases; unmatched bases: 12. This CDR3 has 14 residues. The CDR3 bases are TGTGCCAGCAGCCCGGGGGGACTACTCAGTCTTCAGTACTTC. Amino acid sequence: CASSPGGLLSLQYF.

Only a few counts were recorded for this clonotype. The genes are TRBV6-2 or TRBV6-3 and TRBJ1-2, with D perhaps TRBD1 (6 bases). The CDR3 consists of 14 residues. CDR1 is MNHEY, CDR2 SVGEGT, per germline. Deletions cut 8 bases from V and 5 bases from J, with 18 bases between. Written as DNA, the CDR3 is TGTGCCAGCGGGGGGGCCTCGACTTTATATGGCTACACCTTC. Encoded protein: CASGGASTLYGYTF.

As concerns this clonotype: A read error may explain this, as a much larger clone is one base away. This sequence joins TRBV7-9 and TRBJ2-2; D may be TRBD1 or TRBD2 (6 bases each). The V gene's germline CDR1 is SEHNR and CDR2 FQNEAQ (reference sequence). The CDR3 contains 16 residues. CDR3 nucleotide sequence: TGTGCCAGCAGCGGGCGTCCTAGGACCGGGGGCGGGGAGCTGCTTTTT. It is translated as CASSGRPRTGGGELLF.

This clonotype was seen only a few times. V is TRBV15 and J is TRBJ1-2, with D perhaps matching TRBD1 (5 bases). Per germline, CDR1 LNHNV and CDR2 YYDKDF (reference sequence). The germline V and J ends were trimmed by 1 base and 14 bases, with 20 bases remaining between them. This CDR3 spans 14 amino acids. For the CDR3, the DNA is TGTGCCACCAGCAGAGTGGGGGGTCCTTCTACCCCTACCTTC. Translating gives CATSRVGGPSTPTF.

This clonotype appeared many times. Here the CDR3 reads CTAGDRGSDGYTF. The CDR3 DNA is TGCACCGCAGGGGACAGGGGATCGGATGGCTACACCTTC. The genes are TRBV20-1 and TRBJ1-2; 10 nucleotides line up with TRBD1. The CDR3 is made up of 13 amino acids. Germline values: CDR1 DFQATT, CDR2 SNEGSKA (reference sequence).

This clonotype was counted ten times or more. The rearrangement uses TRBV7-9 and TRBJ2-7; no definite D call. CDR3 length: 13 amino acids. Germline CDR1 reads SEHNR; CDR2 reads FQNEAQ (reference sequence). The V and J ends lost 1 base and 1 base respectively, with 5 bases between them. CDR3 loop: CASSLGASYEQYF. The CDR3 DNA reads TGTGCCAGCAGCTTAGGGGCATCCTACGAGCAGTACTTC.

At least ten counts were recorded for this clonotype. The CDR3 DNA follows: TGCAGTGCTAGCACGGACAGGGGCACCTCCTACGAGCAGTACTTC. As protein: CSASTDRGTSYEQYF. This chain uses TRBV20-1 with TRBJ2-7; TRBD1 matches at 9 bases. The germline V gene has CDR1 DFQATT and CDR2 SNEGSKA (reference sequence). The CDR3 covers 15 residues. Losses at the gene ends were 3 bases for V and 0 bases for J; bases not matched to a gene: 6.

The J gene is TRBJ1-5, the V gene TRBV12-3 or TRBV12-4; D is unclear. There are 13 residues in the CDR3. The germline V and J ends were trimmed by 3 bases and 4 bases, with 7 bases remaining between them. CDR3 sequence: CASSFGANQPQHF. CDR3 DNA: TGTGCCAGCAGTTTTGGAGCAAATCAGCCCCAGCATTTT.

This clonotype was seen repeatedly, ten times or more. This sequence joins TRBV2 and TRBJ2-5, with D perhaps assigned TRBD1 or TRBD2 (5 bases each). The CDR3 totals 17 residues. V lost 5 bases and J 1 base, leaving 20 bases between the germline ends. Germline CDR1 reads SNHLY; CDR2 reads FYNNEI. The CDR3 here is CASSTPGRRLVQETQYF. In DNA form, the CDR3 reads TGTGCCAGCAGTACGCCGGGACGAAGGCTCGTCCAAGAGACCCAGTACTTC.

The chain uses TRBV3-1 and TRBJ2-5; D is undetermined. The V end lost 0 bases, the J end lost 5 bases, and 4 bases lay between the germline ends. Germline CDR1 and CDR2: LGHDT and YNNKEL (reference sequence). The CDR3 covers 12 residues. The CDR3 coding sequence is TGTGCCAGCAGCCAAGATATCGAGACCCAGTACTTC. This sequence encodes CASSQDIETQYF.

A few counts support this clonotype. The chain joins TRBV6-5 to TRBJ2-7; 9 positions match TRBD2. Germline loops: CDR1 MNHEY, CDR2 SVGAGI. Trimming removed 2 bases from V and 6 bases from J; junction bases left unmatched: 11. The CDR3 has 16 amino acids. CDR3 amino acids: CASSYPRLAGCCEQYF. Written as DNA, the CDR3 is TGTGCCAGCAGTTACCCCCGGCTAGCGGGATGTTGCGAGCAGTACTTC.

This clonotype was seen only a few times. The genes are TRBV7-9 and TRBJ2-5; D possibly corresponds to TRBD1 (5 bases). Germline V lookup: CDR1 SEHNR, CDR2 FQNEAQ (reference sequence). The CDR3 has 15 amino acids. V lost 4 bases, J lost 4 bases, and 16 bases lay in between. The CDR3 spells CASSSTPWTSETQYF. The CDR3 DNA follows: TGTGCCAGCAGCTCTACTCCGTGGACATCAGAGACCCAGTACTTC.

The rearrangement links TRBV19 to TRBJ1-2; D remains unclear. This CDR3 has 14 residues. The V and J ends lost 5 bases and 8 bases respectively, with 18 bases between them. Germline lookup yields CDR1 LNHDA and CDR2 SQIVND (reference sequence). CDR3 bases: TGTGCCAGTAGTGAAATTAGTGCCTCCTGGGGCTACACCTTC. Its protein product is CASSEISASWGYTF.

This clonotype showed up many times. The chain recombines TRBV6-9 with TRBJ1-1; D remains unclear. Germline V gives CDR1 MNHGY, CDR2 SVAAGI. Trimming left V 3 bases short and J 3 bases short, with 14 bases between. The CDR3 extends over 15 amino acids. This CDR3 reads CASSYIPQADTEAFF. Written as DNA, the CDR3 is TGTGCCAGCAGTTACATCCCGCAGGCGGACACTGAAGCTTTCTTT.

There are many counts of this clonotype. For the CDR3, the DNA is TGTGCCAGCAGCCCCCGGGGGGGCAAAAGAGAGACCCAGTACTTC. Translating gives CASSPRGGKRETQYF. V usage is TRBV11-2 and J usage is TRBJ2-5; 8 nucleotides match TRBD2. V trimming: 5 bases; J trimming: 4 bases; junction bases outside the gene matches: 9. This CDR3 has 15 amino acids. CDR1 is SGHAT and CDR2 is FQNNGV in the germline V gene.

The CDR3 here is CASSPGTGGMTEAFF. The CDR3 DNA reads TGTGCCAGCAGCCCAGGGACAGGGGGGATGACTGAAGCTTTCTTT. The chain is built from TRBV5-5 and TRBJ1-1; 11 bases match TRBD1. V was clipped by 4 bases and J by 5 bases; unmatched bases: 7. Germline lookup yields CDR1 SGHKS and CDR2 YYEKEE (reference sequence). The CDR3 spans 15 residues.

This clonotype was detected a few times. J is TRBJ2-7 and V is TRBV19; D is perhaps TRBD1 (6 bases). This CDR3 has 14 residues. CDR1 and CDR2 from the germline V gene are LNHDA and SQIVND (reference sequence). The V and J ends lost 4 bases and 3 bases respectively, with 13 bases between them. CDR3 sequence reads: CASSTWTDNYEQYF. The CDR3 DNA reads TGTGCCAGTAGTACATGGACAGATAACTACGAGCAGTACTTC.

This chain uses TRBV5-1 with TRBJ2-5; a weak D match, TRBD1 (6 bases). V gave up 0 bases and J gave up 5 bases, with 11 bases separating them. CDR3 size: 14 residues. From germline, CDR1 is SGHRS and CDR2 YFSETQ. The CDR3 DNA reads TGCGCCAGCAGCTTGGGGTCAGGGGACGAGACCCAGTACTTC. Translation: CASSLGSGDETQYF. The entire variable domain, with the rest obtained from reference TRBV5-1 and TRBJ2-5, is as follows: KAGVTQTPRYLIKTRGQQVTLSCSPISGHRSVSWYQQTPGQGLQFLFEYFSETQRNKGNFPGRFSGRQFSNSRSEMNVSTLELGDSALYLCASSLGSGDETQYFGPGTRLLVL.

This clonotype was counted only a few times. The CDR3 protein is CASSQDSQDIQNTEAFF. DNA of the CDR3: TGCGCCAGCAGCCAAGATTCCCAGGACATCCAGAACACTGAAGCTTTCTTT. The chain links TRBV4-3 to TRBJ1-1, with D possibly matching TRBD1 (5 bases). Trimming took off 0 bases at V and 1 base at J, with 15 bases between the two ends. This CDR3 is 17 amino acids long. Germline CDR1 is LGHNA and CDR2 is YSLEER.

Many counts were recorded for this clonotype. The V gene is TRBV2, the J gene TRBJ2-6; D call uncertain. Germline CDR1 SNHLY, CDR2 FYNNEI. The V end was cut by 7 bases, the J end by 0 bases, with 7 bases between. The CDR3 is 14 residues long. Written as DNA, the CDR3 is TGTGCCAGCACCGAAGACTCTGGGGCCAACGTCCTGACTTTC. It codes for CASTEDSGANVLTF.

In this sample, this clonotype turned up many times. V is TRBV28 and J is TRBJ1-2; the match to TRBD1 covers 7 bases. V shed 5 bases and J 4 bases; nucleotides not matched to a gene: 4. This CDR3 contains 13 residues. CDR1 and CDR2 (germline): MDHEN, SYDVKM. In nucleotides, the CDR3 is TGTGCCAGCAGTATGACAGGGCCCTATGGCTACACCTTC. It specifies CASSMTGPYGYTF.

This clonotype was counted a few times. The chain carries TRBV12-3 or TRBV12-4 and TRBJ2-2, with D hard to call. V lost 1 base and J lost 5, with 8 bases in between. This CDR3 comprises 14 residues. The CDR3 coding sequence is TGTGCCAGCAGTTTAGTTGCTAGTACCGGGGAGCTGTTTTTT. Residues: CASSLVASTGELFF.

At least ten counts were recorded for this clonotype. V usage is TRBV12-3 or TRBV12-4 and J usage is TRBJ2-7; D is tentatively TRBD1 or TRBD2 (6 bases each). The CDR3 has 13 residues. Trimming shortened V by 3 bases and J by 7 bases, and 13 bases separated the two germline ends. The CDR3 nucleotides are TGTGCCAGCAGTTTGGTAGGAGGGGGTGAGCAGTACTTC. Protein: CASSLVGGGEQYF.

This clonotype was seen a handful of times. The rearrangement links TRBV10-3 to TRBJ2-2; 9 positions match TRBD2. The CDR3 spans 15 residues. CDR1 and CDR2 from the germline V gene are ENHRY and SYGVKD. J gave up 9 bases and V 6 bases, and 11 bases lay outside the gene matches. DNA for the CDR3: TGTGCCATCAGGCCCGGAGCGGGAGGAGGCCGGGAGCTGTTTTTT. Encoded protein: CAIRPGAGGGRELFF.

This chain connects TRBV27 to TRBJ1-5, with D perhaps TRBD1 (6 bases). Trimming pared 6 bases from V and 3 bases from J, leaving 18 bases between. Germline lookup yields CDR1 MNHEY and CDR2 SMNVEV (reference sequence). The CDR3 spans 16 residues. Written as DNA, the CDR3 is TGTGCCAGCAGCAGGACTAGCGGGACAAACAATCAGCCCCAGCATTTT. Amino acid sequence: CASSRTSGTNNQPQHF.

The sample holds many counts of this clonotype. This chain uses TRBV2 with TRBJ1-5; D gene ambiguous. The ends were cut back, 8 bases at V and 4 bases at J, with 6 bases in the middle. The CDR3 runs to 11 residues. Looked up from germline, CDR1 is SNHLY and CDR2 is FYNNEI. The chain's CDR3 is CASGPNQPQHF. The CDR3, as DNA: TGTGCCAGCGGGCCGAATCAGCCCCAGCATTTT.